The present T cell receptor (beta chain) was sequenced within a study of T cells in Graves' hyperthyroidism and ophthalmopathy. Amplified TCR beta CDR3 regions derived from RNA transcripts. The study used the HTBI primer set for a first-round RT-PCR of the TCR CDR3. TCRdb reanalysed the multiplex PCR reads using MiXCR and keeps one entry per CDR3 protein. This table holds hundreds of thousands of distinct CDR3 sequences, around 45% found once. Disease duration under 2 months; hyperthyroidism patients were aged 18 to 65. Trimming removed 1 base from V and 5 bases from J; junction bases left unmatched: 1. The CDR3 is 14 residues long. Germline-derived CDR1 and CDR2 are SGHRS and YFSETQ.

This sequence joins TRBV5-1 and TRBJ2-2; 8 positions match TRBD2. This TCR came from a young woman with Graves' hyperthyroidism. Sequencing was carried out using peripheral blood or thyroid tissue (not recorded which). This CDR3 is CASSLREGTGELFF. DNA of the CDR3: TGCGCCAGCAGCTTGCGGGAGGGGACCGGGGAGCTGTTTTTT.